The 25 T cell receptor beta chains reported below all come from one sample, sequenced in a study of blood T cell repertoires in COVID-19. Produced via immunoSEQ multiplex PCR; TCRdb's table is partial and in-frame only. In the table there are 100,000 or so clones, approximately 83% of which are singletons. What was sequenced was PBMCs or T cells enriched from blood (not recorded which). The receptors were sampled from a woman in her fifties or sixties who had recovered from COVID-19.

The chain carries TRBV6-5 and TRBJ1-1; 8 bases match TRBD1. This CDR3 is 16 amino acids long. Per germline, CDR1 MNHEY and CDR2 SVGAGI. Losses at the gene ends were 2 bases for V and 4 bases for J; bases not matched to a gene: 9. The CDR3 nucleotides are TGTGCCAGCAGTTACCGCAGGGGGCCGGACGCCACTGAAGCTTTCTTT. Encoded protein: CASSYRRGPDATEAFF.

J is TRBJ2-7 and V is TRBV19, with TRBD2 as a possible D gene (7 bases). The germline V and J ends were trimmed by 5 bases and 4 bases, with 21 bases remaining between them. Looked up from germline, CDR1 is LNHDA and CDR2 is SQIVND (reference sequence). The CDR3 extends over 16 amino acids. CDR3 amino acids: CASSRGGNRFWYEQYF. DNA of the CDR3: TGTGCCAGTAGTCGCGGGGGCAACAGGTTTTGGTACGAGCAGTACTTC.

The chain is built from TRBV28 and TRBJ1-5; 7 positions agree with TRBD1. This CDR3 is 14 amino acids long. Per germline, CDR1 MDHEN and CDR2 SYDVKM. Trimming at V came to 2 bases and at J to 5 bases, leaving 3 bases not matched to a gene. As DNA, the CDR3 is TGTGCCAGCAGTTTAACAGGGGTACATCAGCCCCAGCATTTT. This sequence encodes CASSLTGVHQPQHF.

The V call is TRBV7-9, the J call TRBJ1-2, with no clear D. The CDR3 totals 13 residues. In germline, CDR1 is SEHNR, CDR2 FQNEAQ (reference sequence). The ends were cut back, 5 bases at V and 1 base at J, with 8 bases in the middle. The chain's CDR3 is CASSRELNYGYTF. For the CDR3, the DNA is TGTGCCAGCAGCCGTGAGCTTAACTATGGCTACACCTTC.

The chain links TRBV21-1 to TRBJ2-5; the table's D call, TRBD2, was not checked against the DNA. TRBV21-1 is termed a pseudogene. This CDR3 is 18 amino acids long. CDR3 in amino acids: CASSKCFLLLAGEETQYF. The CDR3 DNA sequence: TGTGCCAGCAGCAAATGCTTTTTGTTACTAGCGGGGGAGGAGACCCAGTACTTC.

The J gene is TRBJ1-4, the V gene TRBV4-1; D is undetermined. The V gene lost 0 bases and the J gene lost 7 bases, with 12 bases spanning the gap. Looked up from germline, CDR1 is MGHRA and CDR2 is YSYEKL. The CDR3 sequence is 15 residues long. The CDR3 here is CASSQEYLQVEKLFF. The CDR3 DNA follows: TGCGCCAGCAGCCAAGAATACCTCCAGGTTGAAAAACTGTTTTTT.

On this clone itself: Compared with germline, one end of the junction differs, possibly owing to a read error. The chain uses TRBV11-2 and TRBJ2-7, with 12 bases matching TRBD2. The CDR3 is made up of 15 amino acids. Germline lookup yields CDR1 SGHAT and CDR2 FQNNGV. CDR3 in DNA: TGTGCCAGCAGCCTCCGCCGAGGACTAGCGGGGACTGAGTCCTTC. Its protein is CASSLRRGLAGTESF.

The table lists this clone with a count of one. The chain's CDR3 is CASSKKTSGGTDTQYF. CDR3 DNA sequence: TGTGCCAGTAGTAAGAAGACTAGCGGGGGTACAGATACGCAGTATTTT. This chain joins TRBV19 and TRBJ2-3; 12 positions agree with TRBD2. Germline CDR1 is LNHDA and CDR2 is SQIVND (reference sequence). The CDR3 has 16 residues. Losses at the gene ends were 4 bases for V and 3 bases for J; bases not matched to a gene: 5.

V usage is TRBV27 and J usage is TRBJ2-3; 7 bases are a match to TRBD1. This CDR3 has 16 residues. The V segment lost 0 bases and the J segment 8 bases; nucleotides outside the gene matches: 11. Germline values: CDR1 MNHEY, CDR2 SMNVEV (reference sequence). CDR3 bases: TGTGCCAGCAGTTTATCTCTAGACAGGGCCTCCGTTACGCAGTATTTT. Translating it yields CASSLSLDRASVTQYF.

The rearrangement links TRBV2 to TRBJ1-2, with 7 bases matching TRBD1. V lost 5 bases to trimming and J lost 12 bases; unmatched junction nucleotides: 9. Looked up from germline, CDR1 is SNHLY and CDR2 is FYNNEI. The CDR3 extends over 12 amino acids. CDR3 sequence reads: CASSTGTDVNTF. CDR3 in DNA: TGTGCCAGCAGTACCGGGACAGATGTGAACACCTTC.

J is TRBJ1-2 and V is TRBV6-5; 10 nucleotides line up with TRBD1. Germline assignment: CDR1 MNHEY and CDR2 SVGAGI. The CDR3 has 15 amino acids. After removal of 6 bases from V and 4 bases from J, the junction contained 8 bases not matched to a gene. The chain's CDR3 is CASRIGTGVFYGYTF. The CDR3 DNA follows: TGTGCCAGCAGAATCGGGACAGGGGTTTTCTATGGCTACACCTTC.

The chain uses TRBV19 and TRBJ2-1; TRBD1 agrees at 8 bases. The germline gives CDR1 LNHDA, CDR2 SQIVND (reference sequence). Unmatched junction bases numbered 4, after V lost 6 bases and J lost 3 bases. The CDR3 has 14 amino acids. The DNA for the CDR3 is TGTGCCAGTAGGCAACAGGGGGACTACAATGAGCAGTTCTTC. Its translation: CASRQQGDYNEQFF.

The gene calls are TRBV30 and TRBJ1-4, with 8 nucleotides matching TRBD1. The CDR3 extends over 14 amino acids. The ends lost 1 base at V and 8 bases at J; junction bases unmatched: 6. Germline values: CDR1 GTSNPN, CDR2 SVGIG (reference sequence). The CDR3 DNA reads TGTGCCTGGAGTGGGGGGGGGACAGGCGAAAAACTGTTTTTT. Translation gives CAWSGGGTGEKLFF.

V is TRBV9 and J is TRBJ2-3; 8 bases map to TRBD1. The CDR3 covers 15 residues. The V gene end was trimmed by 5 bases and the J gene end by 3 bases; junction bases not matched to a gene: 8. The germline gives CDR1 SGDLS, CDR2 YYNGEE. Here the CDR3 DNA reads TGTGCCAGCAGTTTCCGGGACAGGACGACAGATACGCAGTATTTT. Encoded protein: CASSFRDRTTDTQYF.

This clone has only one observation. V usage is TRBV6-2 or TRBV6-3 and J usage is TRBJ1-5, with D possibly matching TRBD1 (5 bases). The CDR3 loop spans 14 amino acids. Between the trimmed V and J ends, which lost 2 bases and 4 bases, there was a span of 9 bases. Per the germline V gene, CDR1 is MNHEY and CDR2 is SVGEGT. DNA of the CDR3: TGTGCCAGCAGTTACACACAGGTGAATCAGCCCCAGCATTTT. Its translation is CASSYTQVNQPQHF.

J is TRBJ1-2 and V is TRBV14, with D unclear. V was cut by 1 base and J by 3 bases, with 3 bases left in between. Germline CDR1 and CDR2: SGHDN and FVKESK. The CDR3 contains 12 residues. CDR3 loop: CASSQVDYGYTF. In DNA form, the CDR3 reads TGTGCCAGCAGCCAAGTCGACTATGGCTACACCTTC. Based on the CDR3 plus reference TRBV14 and TRBJ1-2, the full variable domain is EAGVTQFPSHSVIEKGQTVTLRCDPISGHDNLYWYRRVMGKEIKFLLHFVKESKQDESGMPNNRFLAERTGGTYSTLKVQPAELEDSGVYFCASSQVDYGYTFGSGTRLTVV.

This CDR3 is CASKNTGPSYEQYF. The CDR3 bases are TGTGCCAGCAAAAACACAGGGCCCTCCTACGAGCAGTACTTC. This chain connects TRBV6-5 to TRBJ2-7; tentative D call: TRBD1 (6 bases). The V gene's germline CDR1 is MNHEY and CDR2 SVGAGI. V lost 7 bases and J 0 bases, leaving 13 bases between the germline ends. This CDR3 contains 14 residues.

The genes are TRBV5-6 and TRBJ1-3; no clear D gene. The CDR3 has 11 amino acids. CDR1 is SGHDT and CDR2 is YYEEEE in the germline V gene. Trimming took 2 bases from V and 7 from J, leaving 4 bases between them. CDR3 amino acids: CASSFANTIYF. The CDR3 nucleotides read TGTGCCAGCAGCTTTGCGAACACCATATATTTT.

The chain links TRBV6-6 to TRBJ2-7; perhaps TRBD1 as D (8 bases). V lost 8 bases and J lost 6, with 17 bases in between. The CDR3 runs 13 residues. CDR1 is MNHNY and CDR2 is SVGAGI in the germline V gene (reference sequence). The CDR3 bases are TGTGCCAGCCCCCCACAGGGGGGGACCGAGCAGTACTTC. It translates to CASPPQGGTEQYF.

The rearrangement joins TRBV20-1 to TRBJ2-3; D is possibly TRBD2 (5 bases). Germline CDR1 is DFQATT and CDR2 is SNEGSKA (reference sequence). The CDR3 covers 16 residues. V lost 3 bases and J lost 1, with 17 bases in between. The CDR3 DNA reads TGCAGTGCTAGTTTTACACGGACTCCCCGCACAGATACGCAGTATTTT. It is translated as CSASFTRTPRTDTQYF.

The gene calls are TRBV19 and TRBJ1-1; TRBD1 might be the D (6 bases). The CDR3 consists of 15 residues. CDR1 LNHDA and CDR2 SQIVND come from the germline V gene (reference sequence). Trimming pared 7 bases from V and 1 base from J, leaving 16 bases between. CDR3: CASTYPGQKNTEAFF. As DNA, the CDR3 is TGTGCCAGTACCTACCCGGGACAAAAGAACACTGAAGCTTTCTTT.

The V gene is TRBV27, the J gene TRBJ2-3; 7 bases match TRBD2. V dropped 4 bases and J dropped 2; count of bases not matched to a gene: 12. This CDR3 contains 17 residues. Germline loops: CDR1 MNHEY, CDR2 SMNVEV (reference sequence). CDR3 DNA: TGTGCCAGCAGTTCGCTCAGGGCTAGCGGACTCACAGATACGCAGTATTTT. Translation: CASSSLRASGLTDTQYF.

The chain recombines TRBV19 with TRBJ2-7, with D perhaps matching TRBD1 (6 bases). Per germline, CDR1 LNHDA and CDR2 SQIVND (reference sequence). Trimming left V 3 bases short and J 2 bases short, with 11 bases between. The CDR3 totals 14 residues. CDR3 sequence: CASSILGATYEQYF. The CDR3 coding sequence is TGTGCCAGTAGTATTCTGGGGGCGACCTACGAGCAGTACTTC.

The chain is built from TRBV19 and TRBJ1-4, with D possibly matching TRBD1 (6 bases). Trimming took 0 bases from V and 7 from J, leaving 15 bases between them. The CDR3 covers 16 residues. Germline-derived CDR1 and CDR2 are LNHDA and SQIVND (reference sequence). This chain's CDR3 is CASSIDRADSFEKLFF. For the CDR3, the DNA is TGTGCCAGTAGTATAGATCGGGCGGACAGTTTTGAAAAACTGTTTTTT.

This rearrangement joins TRBV6-4 to TRBJ2-3; 8 bases are shared with TRBD2. CDR1 is MRHNA and CDR2 is SNTAGT in the germline V gene. CDR3 length: 14 amino acids. J was trimmed by 4 bases and V by 6 bases; bases with no gene match: 6. The CDR3, as DNA: TGTGCCAGCAGCCCCGGGGGGGCGCCAGATACGCAGTATTTT. Its translation: CASSPGGAPDTQYF.